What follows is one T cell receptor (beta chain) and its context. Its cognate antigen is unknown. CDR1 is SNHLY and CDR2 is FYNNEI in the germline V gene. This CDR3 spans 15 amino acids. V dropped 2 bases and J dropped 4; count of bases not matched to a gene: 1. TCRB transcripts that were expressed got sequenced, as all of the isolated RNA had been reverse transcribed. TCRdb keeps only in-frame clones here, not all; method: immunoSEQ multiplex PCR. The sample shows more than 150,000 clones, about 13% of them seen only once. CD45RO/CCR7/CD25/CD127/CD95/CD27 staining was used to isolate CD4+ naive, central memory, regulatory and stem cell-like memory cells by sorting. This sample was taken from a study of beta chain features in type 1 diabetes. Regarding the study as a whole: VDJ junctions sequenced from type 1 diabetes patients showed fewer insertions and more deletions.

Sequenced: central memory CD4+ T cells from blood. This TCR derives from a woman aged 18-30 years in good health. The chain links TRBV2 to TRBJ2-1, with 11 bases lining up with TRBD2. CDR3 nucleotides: TGTGCCAGCAGTGAAACTAGCGGGAGATACAATGAGCAGTTCTTC. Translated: CASSETSGRYNEQFF. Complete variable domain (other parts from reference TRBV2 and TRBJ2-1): EPEVTQTPSHQVTQMGQEVILRCVPISNHLYFYWYRQILGQKVEFLVSFYNNEISEKSEIFDDQFSVERPDGSNFTLKIRSTKLEDSAMYFCASSETSGRYNEQFFGPGTRLTVL.